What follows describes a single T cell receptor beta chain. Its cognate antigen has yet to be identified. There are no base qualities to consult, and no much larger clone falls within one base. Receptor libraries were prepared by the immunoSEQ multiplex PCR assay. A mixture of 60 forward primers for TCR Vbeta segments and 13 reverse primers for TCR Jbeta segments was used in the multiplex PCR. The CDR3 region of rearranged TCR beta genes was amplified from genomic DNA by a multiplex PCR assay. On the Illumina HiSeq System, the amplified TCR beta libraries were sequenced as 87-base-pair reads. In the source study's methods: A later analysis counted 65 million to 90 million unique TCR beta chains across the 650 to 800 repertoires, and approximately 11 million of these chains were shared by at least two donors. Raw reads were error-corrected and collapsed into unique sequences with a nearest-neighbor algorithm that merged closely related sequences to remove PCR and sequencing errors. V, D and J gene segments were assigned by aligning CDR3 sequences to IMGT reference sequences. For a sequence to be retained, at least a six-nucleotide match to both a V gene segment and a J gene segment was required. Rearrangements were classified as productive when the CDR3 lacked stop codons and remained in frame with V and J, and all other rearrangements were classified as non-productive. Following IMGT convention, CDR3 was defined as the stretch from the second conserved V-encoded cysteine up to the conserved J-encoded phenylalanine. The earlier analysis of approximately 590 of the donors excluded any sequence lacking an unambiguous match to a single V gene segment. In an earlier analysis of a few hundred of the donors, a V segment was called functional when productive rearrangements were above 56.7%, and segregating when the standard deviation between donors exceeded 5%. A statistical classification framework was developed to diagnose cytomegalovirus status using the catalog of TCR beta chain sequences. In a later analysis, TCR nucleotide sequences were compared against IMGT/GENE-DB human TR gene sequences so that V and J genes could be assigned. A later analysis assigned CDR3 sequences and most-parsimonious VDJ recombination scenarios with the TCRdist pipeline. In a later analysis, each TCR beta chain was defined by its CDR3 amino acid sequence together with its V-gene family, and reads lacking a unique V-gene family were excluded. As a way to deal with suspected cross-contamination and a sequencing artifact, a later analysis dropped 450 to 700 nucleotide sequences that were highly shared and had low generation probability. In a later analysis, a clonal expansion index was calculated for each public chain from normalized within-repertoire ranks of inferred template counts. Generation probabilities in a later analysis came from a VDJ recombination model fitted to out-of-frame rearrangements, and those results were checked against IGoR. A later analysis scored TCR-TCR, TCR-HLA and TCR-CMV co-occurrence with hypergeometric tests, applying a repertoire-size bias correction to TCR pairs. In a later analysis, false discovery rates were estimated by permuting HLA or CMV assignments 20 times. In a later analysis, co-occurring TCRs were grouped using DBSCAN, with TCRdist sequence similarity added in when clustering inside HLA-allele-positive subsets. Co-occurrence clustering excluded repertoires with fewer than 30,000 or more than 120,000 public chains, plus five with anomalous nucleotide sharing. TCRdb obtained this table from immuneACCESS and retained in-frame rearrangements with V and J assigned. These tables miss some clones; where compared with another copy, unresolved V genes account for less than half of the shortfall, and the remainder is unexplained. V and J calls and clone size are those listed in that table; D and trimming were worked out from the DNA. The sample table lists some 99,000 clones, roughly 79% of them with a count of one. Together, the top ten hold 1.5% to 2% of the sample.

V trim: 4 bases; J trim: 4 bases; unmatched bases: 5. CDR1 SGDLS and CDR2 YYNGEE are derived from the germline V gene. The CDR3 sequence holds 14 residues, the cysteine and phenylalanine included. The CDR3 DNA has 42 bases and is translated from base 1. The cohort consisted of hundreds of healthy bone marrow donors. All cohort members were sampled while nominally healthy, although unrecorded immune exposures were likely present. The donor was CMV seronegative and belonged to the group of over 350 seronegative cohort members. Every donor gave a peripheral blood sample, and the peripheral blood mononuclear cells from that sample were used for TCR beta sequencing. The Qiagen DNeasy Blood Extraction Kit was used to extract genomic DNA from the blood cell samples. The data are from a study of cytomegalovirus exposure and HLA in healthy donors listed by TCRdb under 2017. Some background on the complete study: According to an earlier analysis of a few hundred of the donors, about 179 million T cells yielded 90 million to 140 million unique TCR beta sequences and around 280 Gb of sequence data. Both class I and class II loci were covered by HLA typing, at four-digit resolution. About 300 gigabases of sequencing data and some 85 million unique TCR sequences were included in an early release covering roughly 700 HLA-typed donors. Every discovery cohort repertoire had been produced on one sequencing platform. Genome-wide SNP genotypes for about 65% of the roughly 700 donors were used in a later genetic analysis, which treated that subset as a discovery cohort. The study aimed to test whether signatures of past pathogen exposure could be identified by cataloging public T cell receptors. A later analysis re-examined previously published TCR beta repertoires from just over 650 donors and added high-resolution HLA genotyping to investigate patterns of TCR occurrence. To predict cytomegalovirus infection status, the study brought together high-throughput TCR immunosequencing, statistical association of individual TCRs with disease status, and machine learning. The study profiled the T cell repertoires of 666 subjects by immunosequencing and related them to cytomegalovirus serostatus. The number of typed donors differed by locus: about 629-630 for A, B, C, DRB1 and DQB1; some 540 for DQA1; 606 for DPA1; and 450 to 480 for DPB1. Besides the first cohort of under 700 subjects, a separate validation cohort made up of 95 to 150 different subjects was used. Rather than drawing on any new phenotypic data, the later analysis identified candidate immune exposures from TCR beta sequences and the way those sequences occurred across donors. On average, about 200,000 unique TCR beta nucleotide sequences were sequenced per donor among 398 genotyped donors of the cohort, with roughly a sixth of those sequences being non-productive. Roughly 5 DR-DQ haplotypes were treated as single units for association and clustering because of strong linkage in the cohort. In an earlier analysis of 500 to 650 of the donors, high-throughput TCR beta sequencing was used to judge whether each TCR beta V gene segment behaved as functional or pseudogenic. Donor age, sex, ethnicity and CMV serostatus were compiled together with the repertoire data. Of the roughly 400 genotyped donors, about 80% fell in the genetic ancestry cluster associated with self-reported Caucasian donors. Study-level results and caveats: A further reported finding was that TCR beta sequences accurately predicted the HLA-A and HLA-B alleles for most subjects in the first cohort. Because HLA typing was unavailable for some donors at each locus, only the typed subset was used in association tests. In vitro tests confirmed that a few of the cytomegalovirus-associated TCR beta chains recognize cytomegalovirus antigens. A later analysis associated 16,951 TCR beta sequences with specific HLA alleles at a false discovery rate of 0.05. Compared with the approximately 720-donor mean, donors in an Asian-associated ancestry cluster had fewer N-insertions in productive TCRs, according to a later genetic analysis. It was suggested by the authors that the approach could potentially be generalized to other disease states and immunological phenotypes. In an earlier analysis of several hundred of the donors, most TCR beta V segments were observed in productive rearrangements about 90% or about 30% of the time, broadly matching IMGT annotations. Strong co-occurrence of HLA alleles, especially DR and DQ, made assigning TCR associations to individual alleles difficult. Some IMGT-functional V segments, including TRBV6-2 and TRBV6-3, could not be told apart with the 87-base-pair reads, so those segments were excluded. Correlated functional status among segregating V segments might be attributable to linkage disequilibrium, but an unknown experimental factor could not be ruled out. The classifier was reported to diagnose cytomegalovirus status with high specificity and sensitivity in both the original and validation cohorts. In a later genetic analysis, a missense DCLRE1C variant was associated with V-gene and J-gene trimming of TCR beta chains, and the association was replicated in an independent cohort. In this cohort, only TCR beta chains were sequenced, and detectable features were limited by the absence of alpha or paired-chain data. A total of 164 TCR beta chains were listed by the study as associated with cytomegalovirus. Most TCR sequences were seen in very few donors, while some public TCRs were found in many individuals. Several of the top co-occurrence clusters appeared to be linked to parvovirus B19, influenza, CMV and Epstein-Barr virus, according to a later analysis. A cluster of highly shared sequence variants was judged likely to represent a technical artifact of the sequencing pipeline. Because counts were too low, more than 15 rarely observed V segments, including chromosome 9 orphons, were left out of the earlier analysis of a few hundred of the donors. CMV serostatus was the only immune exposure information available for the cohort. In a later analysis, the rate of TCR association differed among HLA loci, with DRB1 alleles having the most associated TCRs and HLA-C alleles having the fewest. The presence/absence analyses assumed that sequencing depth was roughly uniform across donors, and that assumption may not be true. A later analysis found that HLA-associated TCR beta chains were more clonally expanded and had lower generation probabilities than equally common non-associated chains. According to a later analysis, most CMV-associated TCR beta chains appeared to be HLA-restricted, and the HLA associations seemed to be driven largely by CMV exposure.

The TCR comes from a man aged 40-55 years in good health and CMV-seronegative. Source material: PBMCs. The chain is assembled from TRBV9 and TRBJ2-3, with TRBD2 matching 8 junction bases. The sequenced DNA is TGTGCCAGCAGCACCCGACTAGCGCCAGATACGCAGTATTTT. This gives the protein CASSTRLAPDTQYF.